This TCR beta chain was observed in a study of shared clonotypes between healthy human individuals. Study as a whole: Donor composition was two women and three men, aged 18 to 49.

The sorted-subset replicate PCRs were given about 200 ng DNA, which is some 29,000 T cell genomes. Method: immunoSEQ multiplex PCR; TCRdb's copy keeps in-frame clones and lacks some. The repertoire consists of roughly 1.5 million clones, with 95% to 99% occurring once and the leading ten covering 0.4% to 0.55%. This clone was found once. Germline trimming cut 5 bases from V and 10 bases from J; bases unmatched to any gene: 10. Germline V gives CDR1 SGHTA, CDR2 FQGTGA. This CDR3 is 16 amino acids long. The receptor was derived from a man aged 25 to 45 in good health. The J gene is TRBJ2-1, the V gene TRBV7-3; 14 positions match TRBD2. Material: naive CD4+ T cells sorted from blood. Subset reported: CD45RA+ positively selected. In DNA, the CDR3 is TGTGCCAGCAGCACATGGGGACTAGCGGGAGCTCGGGAGCAGTTCTTC. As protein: CASSTWGLAGAREQFF.